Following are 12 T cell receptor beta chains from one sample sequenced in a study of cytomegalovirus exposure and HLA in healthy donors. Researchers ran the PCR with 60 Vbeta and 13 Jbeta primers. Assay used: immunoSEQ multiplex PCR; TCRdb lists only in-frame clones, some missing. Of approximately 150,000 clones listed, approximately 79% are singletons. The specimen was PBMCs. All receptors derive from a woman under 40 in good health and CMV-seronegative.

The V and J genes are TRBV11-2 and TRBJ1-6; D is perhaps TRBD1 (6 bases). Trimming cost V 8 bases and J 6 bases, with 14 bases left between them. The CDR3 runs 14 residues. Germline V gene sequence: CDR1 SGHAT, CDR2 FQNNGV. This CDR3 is CASGSGVSNSPLHF. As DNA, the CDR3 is TGTGCCAGCGGATCAGGGGTTTCTAATTCACCCCTCCACTTT.

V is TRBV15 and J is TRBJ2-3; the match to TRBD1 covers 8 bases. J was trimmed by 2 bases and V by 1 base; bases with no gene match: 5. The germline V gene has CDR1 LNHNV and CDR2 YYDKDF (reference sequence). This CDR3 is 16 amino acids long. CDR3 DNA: TGTGCCACCAGCAGAGGGGACAGGCTTGCCACAGATACGCAGTATTTT. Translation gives CATSRGDRLATDTQYF.

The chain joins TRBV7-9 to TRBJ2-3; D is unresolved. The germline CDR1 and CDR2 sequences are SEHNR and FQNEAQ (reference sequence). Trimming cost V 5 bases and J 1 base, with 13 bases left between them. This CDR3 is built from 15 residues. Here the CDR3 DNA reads TGTGCCAGCAGCCCCGGGTATTGGGGCACAGATACGCAGTATTTT. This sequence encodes CASSPGYWGTDTQYF.

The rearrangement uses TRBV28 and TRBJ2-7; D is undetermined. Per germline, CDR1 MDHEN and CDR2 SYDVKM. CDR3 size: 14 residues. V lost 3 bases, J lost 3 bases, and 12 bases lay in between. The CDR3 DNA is TGTGCCAGCAGTTTGGTGGGCAATCACTACGAGCAGTACTTC. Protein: CASSLVGNHYEQYF.

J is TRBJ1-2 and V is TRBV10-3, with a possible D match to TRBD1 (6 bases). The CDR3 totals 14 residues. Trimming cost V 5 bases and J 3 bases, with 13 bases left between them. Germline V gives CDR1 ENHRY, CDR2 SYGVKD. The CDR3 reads CAISIQGTDYGYTF. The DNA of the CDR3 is TGTGCCATCAGTATACAGGGAACTGACTATGGCTACACCTTC.

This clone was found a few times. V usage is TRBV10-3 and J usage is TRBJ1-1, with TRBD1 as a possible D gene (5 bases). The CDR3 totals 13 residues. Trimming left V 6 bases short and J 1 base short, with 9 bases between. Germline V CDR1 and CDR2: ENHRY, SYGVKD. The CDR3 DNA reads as TGTGCCATCAGGACGACAGAGAACACTGAAGCTTTCTTT. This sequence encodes CAIRTTENTEAFF.

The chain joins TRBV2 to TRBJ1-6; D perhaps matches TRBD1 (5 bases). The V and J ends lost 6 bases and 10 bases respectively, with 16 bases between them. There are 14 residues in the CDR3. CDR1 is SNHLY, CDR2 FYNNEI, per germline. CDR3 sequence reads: CASRSREVNSPLHF. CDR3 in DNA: TGTGCCAGCAGATCCAGGGAAGTCAACTCACCCCTCCACTTT.

Here the CDR3 DNA reads TGCGCCAGCAGCCCTACGCCTAGCGGCTCCTACAATGAGCAGTTCTTC. As protein: CASSPTPSGSYNEQFF. The chain uses TRBV5-1 and TRBJ2-1; 7 bases agree with TRBD2. In germline, CDR1 is SGHRS, CDR2 YFSETQ. This CDR3 is 16 amino acids long. Trimming cost V 4 bases and J 0 bases; bases outside gene matches: 7.

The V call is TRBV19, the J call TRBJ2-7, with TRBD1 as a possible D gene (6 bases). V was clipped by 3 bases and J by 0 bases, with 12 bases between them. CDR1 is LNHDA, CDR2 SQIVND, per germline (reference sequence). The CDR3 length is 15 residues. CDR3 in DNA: TGTGCCAGTAGTATCGGACAGACTTTCTCCTACGAGCAGTACTTC. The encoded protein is CASSIGQTFSYEQYF.

DNA for the CDR3: TGTGCCACCAGCAGCAACAGGGGGGGGAATGAAAAACTGTTTTTT. It codes for CATSSNRGGNEKLFF. The chain employs TRBV15 and TRBJ1-4; 8 positions agree with TRBD1. Germline lookup yields CDR1 LNHNV and CDR2 YYDKDF (reference sequence). V shed 3 bases and J 5 bases; nucleotides not matched to a gene: 5. The CDR3 has 15 residues.

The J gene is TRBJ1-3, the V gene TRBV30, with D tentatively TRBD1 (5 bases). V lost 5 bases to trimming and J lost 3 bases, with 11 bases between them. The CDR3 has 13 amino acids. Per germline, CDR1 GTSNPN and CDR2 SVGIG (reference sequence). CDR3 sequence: CAWGGTLGNTIYF. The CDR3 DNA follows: TGTGCCTGGGGCGGGACTCTTGGAAACACCATATATTTT.

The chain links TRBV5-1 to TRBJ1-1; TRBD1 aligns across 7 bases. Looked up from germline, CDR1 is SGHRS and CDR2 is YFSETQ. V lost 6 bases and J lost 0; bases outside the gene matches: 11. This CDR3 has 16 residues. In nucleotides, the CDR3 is TGCGCCAGCAACTTCGACAGGGAGGCCGTGAACACTGAAGCTTTCTTT. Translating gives CASNFDREAVNTEAFF. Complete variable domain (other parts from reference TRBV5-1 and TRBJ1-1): KAGVTQTPRYLIKTRGQQVTLSCSPISGHRSVSWYQQTPGQGLQFLFEYFSETQRNKGNFPGRFSGRQFSNSRSEMNVSTLELGDSALYLCASNFDREAVNTEAFFGQGTRLTVV.